The 17 T cell receptor beta chains listed next were all sequenced from one sample in a study of identical twins. TCRdb reanalysed the 5' RACE reads using MiXCR and keeps one entry per CDR3 protein. Seen here are fewer than 800,000 distinct CDR3 sequences, under 8.5% observed once, and the top ten hold roughly 1.5%. This same sample was also part of a study on yellow fever vaccine responses in identical twins.

The material sequenced was PBMCs. These receptor sequences come from a woman under 30 in good health.

In the case of this clonotype: A clone one base away is much larger, so this may be a read error. The chain carries TRBV9 and TRBJ2-3; 10 bases agree with TRBD2. Germline V CDR1 and CDR2: SGDLS, YYNGEE. The CDR3 length is 16 residues. As DNA, the CDR3 is TGTACCAGCAGCGTCGGGGCTAGCGGGAGCGGGAATACGCAGTATTTT. Protein: CTSSVGASGSGNTQYF. The whole variable domain, filled in from reference TRBV9 and TRBJ2-3, reads DSGVTQTPKHLITATGQRVTLRCSPRSGDLSVYWYQQSLDQGLQFLIQYYNGEERAKGNILERFSAQQFPDLHSELNLSSLELGDSALYFCTSSVGASGSGNTQYFGPGTRLTVL.

This clonotype has a count of ten or more. In DNA form, the CDR3 reads TGTGCCAGCAGCCACACCTACGAGCAGTACTTC. This sequence encodes CASSHTYEQYF. This chain connects TRBV3-1 to TRBJ2-7; D unclear. V was clipped by 3 bases and J by 2 bases, with 2 bases between them. The germline gives CDR1 LGHDT, CDR2 YNNKEL (reference sequence). The CDR3 sequence is 11 residues long.

The V gene is TRBV20-1, the J gene TRBJ2-7; 10 nucleotides line up with TRBD2. Germline CDR1 is DFQATT and CDR2 is SNEGSKA (reference sequence). The length of the CDR3 is 15 residues. V was clipped by 1 base and J by 3 bases; unmatched bases: 6. This chain's CDR3 is CSARAGAGGYYEQYV. The CDR3 DNA reads TGCAGTGCTAGAGCAGGAGCGGGGGGGTACTACGAGCAGTACGTC.

This clonotype was detected a few times. The chain links TRBV12-3 or TRBV12-4 to TRBJ1-1, with 7 bases identical to TRBD1. V gave up 4 bases and J gave up 8 bases; unmatched junction bases: 1. There are 11 residues in the CDR3. Written as DNA, the CDR3 is TGTGCCAGCAGTTCGACAGGGGAAGCTTTCTTT. As protein: CASSSTGEAFF.

The table lists this clonotype with a few counts. V is TRBV24-1 and J is TRBJ1-1; possible D gene TRBD1, 6 bases. The CDR3 spans 16 residues. CDR1 is KGHDR, CDR2 SFDVKD, per germline. Trimming removed 7 bases at V and 1 base at J, with 18 bases between. CDR3 sequence (DNA): TGTGCCACCAGGAGGTCGGGGGGCGGTGGGAACACTGAAGCTTTCTTT. This sequence encodes CATRRSGGGGNTEAFF.

This clonotype has only a few counts. V gene TRBV24-1 combines with J gene TRBJ2-3, with D uncertain. The CDR3 is 14 residues long. The V gene lost 4 bases and the J gene lost 2 bases, with 9 bases spanning the gap. Per germline, CDR1 KGHDR and CDR2 SFDVKD. The CDR3: CATSDREITDTQYF. DNA for the CDR3: TGTGCCACCAGTGACCGCGAGATCACAGATACGCAGTATTTT.

The genes are TRBV6-5 and TRBJ2-7, with D possibly being TRBD1 or TRBD2 (5 bases each). The CDR3 runs 15 residues. The germline CDR1 and CDR2 sequences are MNHEY and SVGAGI. The V gene lost 6 bases and the J gene lost 1 base, with 16 bases spanning the gap. CDR3 bases: TGTGCCAGCAGCTCCTCCGGGACGGGATCCTACGAGCAGTACTTC. It translates to CASSSSGTGSYEQYF.

The V call is TRBV24-1, the J call TRBJ1-5; D may be TRBD1 (5 bases). CDR3 length equals 12 residues. Germline assignment: CDR1 KGHDR and CDR2 SFDVKD. Trimming removed 4 bases from V and 6 bases from J, with 6 bases in between. The CDR3 protein is CATSEGVQPQHF. The CDR3, as DNA: TGTGCCACCAGTGAAGGGGTTCAGCCCCAGCATTTT.

This clonotype was observed a handful of times. The genes are TRBV5-6 and TRBJ2-1, with D possibly TRBD1 on 6 matching bases. The germline V and J ends were trimmed by 4 bases and 3 bases, with 14 bases remaining between them. This CDR3 region has 15 residues. In germline, CDR1 is SGHDT, CDR2 YYEEEE. The CDR3 spells CASSPDSGFYNEQFF. Here the CDR3 DNA reads TGTGCCAGCAGCCCGGACAGTGGGTTCTACAATGAGCAGTTCTTC.

This clonotype was detected ten times or more. This chain joins TRBV11-2 and TRBJ2-1; TRBD1 or TRBD2 may be the D gene (5 bases each). Germline CDR1 reads SGHAT; CDR2 reads FQNNGV. Trimming took 5 bases from V and 6 from J, leaving 20 bases between them. The CDR3 sequence is 16 residues long. The CDR3 region has the DNA TGTGCCAGCAGCCCCGGGACCCGACGGCGTTCCAATGAGCAGTTCTTC. Encoded protein: CASSPGTRRRSNEQFF.

This clonotype showed up just a few times. This CDR3 reads CATGRFPGELFF. The CDR3 DNA sequence: TGTGCCACCGGGAGGTTCCCCGGGGAGCTGTTTTTT. This rearrangement joins TRBV24-1 to TRBJ2-2, with D tentatively TRBD2 (6 bases). V lost 9 bases to trimming and J lost 6 bases, with 10 bases between them. The CDR3 covers 12 residues. Germline V CDR1 and CDR2: KGHDR, SFDVKD.

The chain uses TRBV7-2 and TRBJ1-4, with D perhaps TRBD1 (6 bases). The CDR3 totals 14 residues. Germline CDR1 SGHTA, CDR2 FQGNSA. Trimming removed 1 base at V and 14 bases at J, with 17 bases between. The CDR3 reads CASSLGPGAGGLFF. CDR3 sequence (DNA): TGTGCCAGCAGCTTAGGTCCGGGGGCAGGTGGGCTGTTTTTT.

This clonotype was picked up a small number of times. CDR3 nucleotide sequence: TGTGCCAGCAGCCAAGGTCTAGCGGTAGGTCAAGAGACCCAGTACTTC. This codes for CASSQGLAVGQETQYF. The gene calls are TRBV3-1 and TRBJ2-5, with 7 positions matching TRBD2. V trimming: 1 base; J trimming: 2 bases; junction bases outside the gene matches: 7. This CDR3 is 16 amino acids long. Looked up from germline, CDR1 is LGHDT and CDR2 is YNNKEL (reference sequence).

Many counts were recorded for this clonotype. The chain employs TRBV5-6 and TRBJ1-1, with D maybe TRBD1 (5 bases). Trimming took 1 base from V and 1 from J, leaving 14 bases between them. Germline V CDR1 and CDR2: SGHDT, YYEEEE. This CDR3 is built from 16 residues. The DNA for the CDR3 is TGTGCCAGCAGCTTGATCGGGACCGTCCGGAACACTGAAGCTTTCTTT. Amino acid sequence: CASSLIGTVRNTEAFF.

This clonotype was found a few times. The chain links TRBV6-2 or TRBV6-3 to TRBJ2-1, with 8 positions matching TRBD1. V lost 0 bases to trimming and J lost 6 bases; unmatched junction nucleotides: 4. The CDR3 has 15 amino acids. From germline, CDR1 is MNHEY and CDR2 SVGEGT. CDR3 residues: CASSYSRQGTNEQFF. CDR3 DNA: TGTGCCAGCAGTTACTCGAGACAGGGGACCAATGAGCAGTTCTTC.

This clonotype occurred a few times. V gene TRBV29-1 combines with J gene TRBJ2-3; TRBD1 matches at 8 bases. The CDR3 has 14 residues. Germline trimming cut 6 bases from V and 3 bases from J; bases unmatched to any gene: 8. CDR1 and CDR2 from the germline V gene are SQVTM and ANQGSEA. CDR3 protein: CSVLGDRGTDTQYF. The CDR3 bases are TGCAGCGTCCTAGGCGACAGGGGTACAGATACGCAGTATTTT.

This clonotype has more than one count but fewer than ten. This chain links TRBV11-2 with TRBJ1-1; no clear D gene. This CDR3 has 16 amino acids. V lost 3 bases, J lost 1 base, and 15 bases lay in between. The germline CDR1 and CDR2 sequences are SGHAT and FQNNGV. The CDR3 bases are TGTGCCAGCAGCTTTTATAGGCGGGTAACGAACACTGAAGCTTTCTTT. It yields the protein CASSFYRRVTNTEAFF.